Described below is a single T cell receptor beta chain sequence and its context. The antigen is not known. Trimming took off 0 bases at V and 1 base at J, with 9 bases between the two ends. The CDR3 consists of 15 residues. Germline CDR1 is SGHNT and CDR2 is YENEEA. Clones were read by immunoSEQ multiplex PCR, and TCRdb kept only the in-frame ones, dropping some. The table lists 65,000 to 80,000 clones, about 90% of them singletons. This sample is part of a study of OX40 agonist ivuxolimab in advanced cancers. On the study more broadly: At 82.7% male, the cohort had a mean age of about 60 years, ranging from roughly 23 to 80. Study results and caveats: Expanded peripheral T-cell antigen specificity went undetermined. Clonal expansion was seen in CD4+ and CD8+ blood T cells by week 6 at 0.1 to 3.0 mg/kg.

The TCR originated in an adult with an advanced solid tumor such as melanoma, head and neck, liver or kidney cancer. Source: CD4+ or CD8+ T cells sorted from blood, taken in a trial of the OX40 agonist ivuxolimab. The chain combines TRBV11-3 with TRBJ2-5, with D unclear. The chain's CDR3 is CASSLDPGSQETQYF. DNA of the CDR3: TGTGCCAGCAGCTTAGATCCGGGTTCCCAAGAGACCCAGTACTTC. The full variable domain, its missing parts supplied by reference TRBV11-3 and TRBJ2-5, is EAGVVQSPRYKIIEKKQPVAFWCNPISGHNTLYWYLQNLGQGPELLIRYENEEAVDDSQLPKDRFSAERLKGVDSTLKIQPAELGDSAVYLCASSLDPGSQETQYFGPGTRLLVL.